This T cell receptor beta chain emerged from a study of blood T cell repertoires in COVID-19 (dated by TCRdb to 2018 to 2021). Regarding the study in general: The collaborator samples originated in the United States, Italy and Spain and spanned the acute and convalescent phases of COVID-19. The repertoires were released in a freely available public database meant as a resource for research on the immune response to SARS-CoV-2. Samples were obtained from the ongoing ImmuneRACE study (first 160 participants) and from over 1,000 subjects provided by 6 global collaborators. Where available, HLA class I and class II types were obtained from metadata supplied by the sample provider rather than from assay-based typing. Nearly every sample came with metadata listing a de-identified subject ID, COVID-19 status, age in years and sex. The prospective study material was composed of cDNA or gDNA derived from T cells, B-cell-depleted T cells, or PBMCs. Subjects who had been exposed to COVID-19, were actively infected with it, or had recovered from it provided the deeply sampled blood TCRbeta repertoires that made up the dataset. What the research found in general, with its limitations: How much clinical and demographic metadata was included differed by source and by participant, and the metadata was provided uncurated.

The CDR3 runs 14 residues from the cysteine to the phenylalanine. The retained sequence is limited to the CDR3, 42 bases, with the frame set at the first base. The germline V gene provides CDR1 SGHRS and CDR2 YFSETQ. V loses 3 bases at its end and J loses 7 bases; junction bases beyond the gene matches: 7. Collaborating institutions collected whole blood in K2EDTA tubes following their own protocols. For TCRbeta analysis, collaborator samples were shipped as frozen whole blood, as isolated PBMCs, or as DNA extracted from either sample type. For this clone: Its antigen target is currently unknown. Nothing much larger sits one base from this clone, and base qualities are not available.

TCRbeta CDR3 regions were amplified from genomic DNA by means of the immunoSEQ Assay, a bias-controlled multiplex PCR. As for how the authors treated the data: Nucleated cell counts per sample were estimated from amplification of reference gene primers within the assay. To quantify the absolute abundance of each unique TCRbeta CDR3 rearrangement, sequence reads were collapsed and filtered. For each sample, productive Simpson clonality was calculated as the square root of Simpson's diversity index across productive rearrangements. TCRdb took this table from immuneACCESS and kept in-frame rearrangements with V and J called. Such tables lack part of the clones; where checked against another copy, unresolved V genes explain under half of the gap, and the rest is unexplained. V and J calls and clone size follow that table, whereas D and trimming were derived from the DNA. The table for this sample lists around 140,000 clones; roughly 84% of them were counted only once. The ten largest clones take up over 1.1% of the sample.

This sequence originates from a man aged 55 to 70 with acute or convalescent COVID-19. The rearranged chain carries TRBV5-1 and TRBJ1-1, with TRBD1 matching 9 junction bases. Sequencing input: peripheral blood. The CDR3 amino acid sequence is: CASSSLQGADEAFF. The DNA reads TGCGCCAGCAGCTCTTTACAGGGGGCAGATGAAGCTTTCTTT.